These 7 T cell receptor beta chains were all obtained from the same sample, sequenced in a study of shared clonotypes between healthy human individuals. Cells designated naive CD8 were CD45RO-negative and were positively selected for CCR7, with terminally differentiated effector memory CD45RA+ cells excluded. TCRdb's table, derived via immunoSEQ multiplex PCR, lists solely in-frame clones and lacks some. The sample has about 2 million clones, about 95% seen once. What was sequenced was naive CD8+ T cells sorted from blood. These receptor sequences come from a young man in good health.

V and J are TRBV2 and TRBJ2-5; D may match TRBD1 or TRBD2 (5 bases each). V gave up 6 bases and J gave up 5 bases, with 19 bases separating them. This CDR3 comprises 15 residues. The germline gives CDR1 SNHLY, CDR2 FYNNEI. CDR3 DNA sequence: TGTGCCAGCAGGTCCCCCGGGGCCGAGGGGGAGACCCAGTACTTC. As protein: CASRSPGAEGETQYF.

The rearrangement links TRBV27 to TRBJ2-3; 10 nucleotides align to TRBD2. Germline V lookup: CDR1 MNHEY, CDR2 SMNVEV (reference sequence). V lost 5 bases to trimming and J lost 4 bases; unmatched junction nucleotides: 6. This CDR3 comprises 15 residues. CDR3 coding DNA: TGTGCCAGCAGTAAATCTAGCGGGGGCGCAGATACGCAGTATTTT. This sequence encodes CASSKSSGGADTQYF.

The rearrangement uses TRBV4-1 and TRBJ1-2, with 10 bases fitting TRBD1. CDR1 and CDR2 (germline): MGHRA, YSYEKL. The CDR3 contains 15 residues. Trimming at V came to 4 bases and at J to 7 bases, leaving 9 bases not matched to a gene. CDR3 nucleotides: TGCGCCAGCAGCCCTCTCGAGGGGACAGGGGTTGGCTACACCTTC. Translation gives CASSPLEGTGVGYTF.

The chain employs TRBV11-2 and TRBJ2-3, with 7 bases identical to TRBD2. Germline V gives CDR1 SGHAT, CDR2 FQNNGV. The CDR3 is 14 residues long. After removal of 5 bases from V and 3 bases from J, the junction contained 5 bases not matched to a gene. Here the CDR3 DNA reads TGTGCCAGCAGCCCGGGGGAGGGGACAGATACGCAGTATTTT. This codes for CASSPGEGTDTQYF.

This clone was observed once. V gene TRBV6-6 combines with J gene TRBJ1-2; TRBD1 might be the D (5 bases). The CDR3 consists of 14 residues. V lost 3 bases to trimming and J lost 4 bases, with 12 bases between them. The germline V gene has CDR1 MNHNY and CDR2 SVGAGI (reference sequence). The CDR3 coding sequence is TGTGCCAGCAGTTATCACAGTAGGGGCTATGGCTACACCTTC. Amino acid sequence: CASSYHSRGYGYTF.

This CDR3 reads CASLSGGVGETQYF. CDR3 bases: TGTGCCAGCCTCTCGGGGGGGGTGGGAGAGACCCAGTACTTC. The chain links TRBV2 to TRBJ2-5; 8 nucleotides align to TRBD2. J gave up 4 bases and V 8 bases, and 9 bases lay outside the gene matches. The CDR3 is 14 amino acids. Germline assignment: CDR1 SNHLY and CDR2 FYNNEI.

The V and J genes are TRBV5-1 and TRBJ2-7, with 7 nucleotides matching TRBD2. The germline gives CDR1 SGHRS, CDR2 YFSETQ. This CDR3 has 14 residues. The trim removed 3 bases at V and 6 bases at J, leaving 9 bases unmatched. The CDR3 here is CASSWRGGEIEQYF. Here the CDR3 DNA reads TGCGCCAGCAGCTGGCGGGGAGGGGAGATCGAGCAGTACTTC.